This entry is about one T cell receptor (beta chain). Its antigen is still unknown. This sample was taken from a study of T cells after posttransplantation cyclophosphamide. Study results and limitations: TRB clonality was highly associated with recipient CMV seropositivity and reactivation. Later post-transplant blood repertoires were often dominated by donor CD8+ memory clones. TRB overlap between skin or GI tissue T cells and blood was limited.

Germline-derived CDR1 and CDR2 are KGHSH and LQKENI. The CDR3 loop spans 15 amino acids. J was trimmed by 1 base and V by 3 bases; bases with no gene match: 3. The protocol was immunoSEQ multiplex PCR, while the TCRdb copy is restricted to in-frame clones and leaves out a portion. The top ten hold about 3.5% of the sample, which has 25,000 to 30,000 clones, about nine tenths seen once. The chain combines TRBV18 with TRBJ1-3; 7 bases line up with TRBD1. Material: PBMCs. This TCR was sampled from a man aged 50-60 years. CDR3 amino acids: CASSPGQTSGNTIYF. DNA for the CDR3: TGTGCCAGCTCACCGGGACAGACTTCTGGAAACACCATATATTTT.